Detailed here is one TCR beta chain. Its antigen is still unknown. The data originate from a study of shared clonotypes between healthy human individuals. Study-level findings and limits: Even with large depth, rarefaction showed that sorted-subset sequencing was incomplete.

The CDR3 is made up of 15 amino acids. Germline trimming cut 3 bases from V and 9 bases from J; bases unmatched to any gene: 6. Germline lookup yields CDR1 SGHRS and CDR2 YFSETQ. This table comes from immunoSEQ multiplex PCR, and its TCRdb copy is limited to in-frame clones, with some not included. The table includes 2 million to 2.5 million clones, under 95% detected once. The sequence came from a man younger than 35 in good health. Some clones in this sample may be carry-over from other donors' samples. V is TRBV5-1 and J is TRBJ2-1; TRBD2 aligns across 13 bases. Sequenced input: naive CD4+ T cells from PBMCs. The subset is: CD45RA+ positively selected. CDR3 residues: CASSYTSGRATEQFF. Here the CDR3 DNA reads TGCGCCAGCAGCTATACTAGCGGGAGGGCCACTGAGCAGTTCTTC.